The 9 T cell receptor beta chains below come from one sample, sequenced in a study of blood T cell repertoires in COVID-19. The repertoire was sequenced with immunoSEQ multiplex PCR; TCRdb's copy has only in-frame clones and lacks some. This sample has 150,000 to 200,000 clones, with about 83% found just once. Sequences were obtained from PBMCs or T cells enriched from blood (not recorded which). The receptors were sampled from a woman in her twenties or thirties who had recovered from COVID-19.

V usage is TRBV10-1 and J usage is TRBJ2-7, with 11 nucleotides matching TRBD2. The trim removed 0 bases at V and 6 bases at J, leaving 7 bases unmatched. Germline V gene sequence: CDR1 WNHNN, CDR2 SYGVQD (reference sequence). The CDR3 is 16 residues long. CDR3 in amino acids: CASSESETSGIGEQYF. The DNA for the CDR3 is TGCGCCAGCAGTGAGTCGGAGACTAGCGGGATAGGCGAGCAGTACTTC.

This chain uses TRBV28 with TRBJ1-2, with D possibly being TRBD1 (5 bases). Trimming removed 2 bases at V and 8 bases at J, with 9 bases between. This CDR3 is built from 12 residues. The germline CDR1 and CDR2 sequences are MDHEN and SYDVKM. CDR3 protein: CASSLVRVGYTF. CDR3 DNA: TGTGCCAGCAGTTTAGTCAGGGTCGGCTACACCTTC.

The CDR3 region is CASSLVSQGDTEAFF. Here the CDR3 DNA reads TGTGCCAGCAGCTTAGTGTCTCAGGGGGACACTGAAGCTTTCTTT. The chain links TRBV7-9 to TRBJ1-1; 7 positions agree with TRBD1. The CDR3 is 15 residues long. Germline CDR1 SEHNR, CDR2 FQNEAQ (reference sequence). The ends lost 1 base at V and 3 bases at J; junction bases unmatched: 5.

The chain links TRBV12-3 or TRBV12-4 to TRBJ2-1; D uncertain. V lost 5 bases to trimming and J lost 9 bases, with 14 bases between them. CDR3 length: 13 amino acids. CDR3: CASSPQQYGEQFF. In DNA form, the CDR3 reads TGTGCCAGCAGTCCCCAACAGTACGGTGAGCAGTTCTTC.

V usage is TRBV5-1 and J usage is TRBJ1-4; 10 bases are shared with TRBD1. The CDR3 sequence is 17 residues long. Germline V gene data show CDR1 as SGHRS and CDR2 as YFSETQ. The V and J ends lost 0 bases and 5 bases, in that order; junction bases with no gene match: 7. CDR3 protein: CASSLGDRGWGNEKLFF. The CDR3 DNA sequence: TGCGCCAGCAGCTTGGGGGACAGGGGTTGGGGCAATGAAAAACTGTTTTTT.

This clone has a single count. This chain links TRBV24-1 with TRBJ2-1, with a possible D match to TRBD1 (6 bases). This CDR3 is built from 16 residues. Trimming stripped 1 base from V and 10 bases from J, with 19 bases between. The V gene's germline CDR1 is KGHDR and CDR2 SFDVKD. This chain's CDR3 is CATSDLASDSSFEQFF. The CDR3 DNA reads TGTGCCACCAGTGATTTAGCCTCGGACAGCTCTTTCGAGCAGTTCTTC.

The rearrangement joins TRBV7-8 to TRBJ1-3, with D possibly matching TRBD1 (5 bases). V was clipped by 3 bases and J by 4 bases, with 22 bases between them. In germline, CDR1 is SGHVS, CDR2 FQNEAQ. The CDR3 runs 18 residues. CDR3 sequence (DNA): TGTGCCAGCAGCTTCACCACGGGACTCTCGAATCGGGGAAACACCATATATTTT. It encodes CASSFTTGLSNRGNTIYF.

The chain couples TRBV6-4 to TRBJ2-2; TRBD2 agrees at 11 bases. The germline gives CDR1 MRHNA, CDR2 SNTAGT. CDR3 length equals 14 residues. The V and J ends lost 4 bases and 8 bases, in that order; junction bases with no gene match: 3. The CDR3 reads CASSVLAGVGELFF. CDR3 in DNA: TGTGCCAGCAGTGTACTAGCGGGAGTAGGGGAGCTGTTTTTT.

The CDR3 sequence: CASSLFIVRRPGQGAYGYTF. In nucleotides, the CDR3 is TGTGCCAGCAGTTTATTTATCGTGAGACGTCCGGGACAGGGGGCCTATGGCTACACCTTC. The rearrangement uses TRBV28 and TRBJ1-2; 12 positions match TRBD1. The CDR3 runs 20 residues. J lost 4 bases, V lost 1 base, and 16 bases had no gene match. Per germline, CDR1 MDHEN and CDR2 SYDVKM.